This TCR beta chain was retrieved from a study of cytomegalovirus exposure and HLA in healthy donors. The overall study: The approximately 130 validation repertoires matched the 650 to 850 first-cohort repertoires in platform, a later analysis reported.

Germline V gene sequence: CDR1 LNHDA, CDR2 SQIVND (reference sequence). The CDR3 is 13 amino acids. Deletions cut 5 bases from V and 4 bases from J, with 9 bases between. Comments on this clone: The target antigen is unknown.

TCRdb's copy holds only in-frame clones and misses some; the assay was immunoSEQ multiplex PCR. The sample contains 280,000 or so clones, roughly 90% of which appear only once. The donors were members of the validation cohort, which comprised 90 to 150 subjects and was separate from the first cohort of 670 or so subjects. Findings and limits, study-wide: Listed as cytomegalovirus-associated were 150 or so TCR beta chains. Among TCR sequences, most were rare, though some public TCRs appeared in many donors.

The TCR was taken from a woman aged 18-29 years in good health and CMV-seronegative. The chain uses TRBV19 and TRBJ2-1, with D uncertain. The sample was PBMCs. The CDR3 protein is CASSLAEYNEQFF. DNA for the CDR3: TGTGCCAGTAGTTTGGCGGAATACAATGAGCAGTTCTTC.